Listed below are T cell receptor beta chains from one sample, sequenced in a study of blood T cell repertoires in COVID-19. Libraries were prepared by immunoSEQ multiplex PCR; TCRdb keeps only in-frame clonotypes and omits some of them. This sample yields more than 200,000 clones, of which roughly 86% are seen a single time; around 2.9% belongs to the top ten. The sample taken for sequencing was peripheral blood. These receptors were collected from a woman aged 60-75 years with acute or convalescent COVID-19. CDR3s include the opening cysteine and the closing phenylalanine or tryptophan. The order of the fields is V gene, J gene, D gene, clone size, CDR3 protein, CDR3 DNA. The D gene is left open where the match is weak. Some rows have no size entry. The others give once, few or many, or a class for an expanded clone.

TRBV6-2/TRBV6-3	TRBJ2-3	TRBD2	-	CASSYFGLAGASTDTQYF	TGTGCCAGCAGTTACTTCGGTCTAGCGGGAGCCAGCACAGATACGCAGTATTTT
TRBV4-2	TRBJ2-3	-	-	CASSQIFQVADTDTQYF	TGTGCCAGCAGCCAAATTTTCCAAGTGGCAGACACAGATACGCAGTATTTT
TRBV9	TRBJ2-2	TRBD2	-	CASSRVAGTGELFF	TGTGCCAGCAGCCGGGTAGCGGGTACCGGGGAGCTGTTTTTT
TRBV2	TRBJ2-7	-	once	CASSFGGGEGEQYF	TGTGCCAGCAGTTTCGGCGGAGGGGAAGGCGAGCAGTACTTC
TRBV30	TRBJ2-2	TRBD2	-	CAWRTSGNTGELFF	TGTGCCTGGAGGACTAGCGGGAATACCGGGGAGCTGTTTTTT
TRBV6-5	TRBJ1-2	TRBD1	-	CASSYSLGVTGRGYTF	TGTGCCAGCAGTTACTCCCTCGGAGTGACAGGGCGCGGCTACACCTTC
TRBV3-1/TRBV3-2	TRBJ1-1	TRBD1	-	CASSLGQGGTEAFF	TGTGCCAGCAGCCTCGGACAGGGAGGAACTGAAGCTTTCTTT
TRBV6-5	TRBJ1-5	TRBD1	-	CASSSDRGLGQPQHF	TGTGCCAGCAGTTCCGACAGGGGGCTAGGGCAGCCCCAGCATTTT
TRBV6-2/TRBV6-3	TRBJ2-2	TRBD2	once	CASSWSRASGPGELFF	TGTGCCAGCAGTTGGTCGAGGGCTAGCGGGCCCGGGGAGCTGTTTTTT
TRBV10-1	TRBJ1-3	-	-	CASSESAGIRGNTIYF	TGCGCCAGCAGTGAGTCGGCAGGAATCCGTGGAAACACCATATATTTT
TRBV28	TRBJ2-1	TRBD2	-	CASLVGREGTGEQFF	TGTGCCAGCCTAGTGGGGCGGGAGGGGACGGGTGAGCAGTTCTTC
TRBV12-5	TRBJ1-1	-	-	CASGLGGREAFF	TGTGCTAGTGGTTTGGGTGGCAGGGAAGCTTTCTTT
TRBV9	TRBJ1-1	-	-	CASSVGMGPAAEAFF	TGTGCCAGCAGCGTAGGGATGGGGCCGGCCGCTGAAGCTTTCTTT
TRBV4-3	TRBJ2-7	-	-	CASSLNEGGSTYEQYF	TGCGCCAGCAGCTTGAACGAAGGGGGAAGCACCTACGAGCAGTACTTC
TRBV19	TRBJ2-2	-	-	CASSIRTGELFF	TGTGCCAGTAGTATCCGTACCGGGGAGCTGTTTTTT
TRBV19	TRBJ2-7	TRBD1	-	CASSILGQGSSYEQYF	TGTGCCAGTAGTATATTGGGACAGGGGAGCTCCTACGAGCAGTACTTC
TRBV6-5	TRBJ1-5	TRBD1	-	CASSYSTGDSNQPQHF	TGTGCCAGCAGTTATTCGACAGGGGATAGCAATCAGCCCCAGCATTTT
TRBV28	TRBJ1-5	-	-	CASSLGQNQPQHF	TGTGCCAGCAGTTTAGGGCAGAATCAGCCCCAGCATTTT
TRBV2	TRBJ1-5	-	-	CASARIQGNNQPQHF	TGTGCCAGCGCCAGAATTCAGGGTAATAATCAGCCCCAGCATTTT
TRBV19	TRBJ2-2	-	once	CASSIDLWAGELFF	TGTGCCAGTAGTATAGATCTATGGGCTGGGGAGCTGTTTTTT
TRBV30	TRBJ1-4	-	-	CAWGQSQEKLFF	TGTGCCTGGGGACAGTCTCAGGAAAAACTGTTTTTT
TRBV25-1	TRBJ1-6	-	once	CASRGTANSPLHF	TGTGCCAGCAGGGGCACGGCGAATTCACCCCTCCACTTT
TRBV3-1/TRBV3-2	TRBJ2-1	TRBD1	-	CASSQEGDRRNNEQFF	TGTGCCAGCAGCCAAGAGGGGGACAGGAGAAACAATGAGCAGTTCTTC
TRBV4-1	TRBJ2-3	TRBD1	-	CASSLQGVPSTDTQYF	TGCGCCAGCAGCCTACAGGGGGTGCCTAGCACAGATACGCAGTATTTT
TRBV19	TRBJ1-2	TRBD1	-	CASSQGDRGLFYGYTF	TGTGCCAGTAGCCAGGGGGACAGGGGTCTCTTCTATGGCTACACCTTC
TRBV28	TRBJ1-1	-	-	CASRSSTANTEAFF	TGTGCCAGCAGATCCTCGACAGCGAACACTGAAGCTTTCTTT
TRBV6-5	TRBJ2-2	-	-	CASSKRDLNTGELFF	TGTGCCAGCAGTAAACGGGACTTGAACACCGGGGAGCTGTTTTTT
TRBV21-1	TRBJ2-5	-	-	CASSNSGTGSPPGVQETQYF	TGTGCCAGCAGCAACTCCGGGACAGGGAGTCCCCCGGGGGTGCAAGAGACCCAGTACTTC
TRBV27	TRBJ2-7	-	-	CASSSRDLKVIFYEQYF	TGTGCCAGCAGTTCCAGGGATCTCAAGGTAATCTTCTACGAGCAGTACTTC
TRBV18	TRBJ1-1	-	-	CASSPSRTEAFF	TGTGCCAGCTCACCATCCAGGACTGAAGCTTTCTTT
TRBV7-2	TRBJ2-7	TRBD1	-	CASSFGQGTYEQYF	TGTGCCAGCAGCTTTGGACAGGGGACGTACGAGCAGTACTTC
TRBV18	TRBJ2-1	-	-	CASSPVLARDYNEQFF	TGTGCCAGCTCACCCGTCCTAGCGAGGGATTACAATGAGCAGTTCTTC
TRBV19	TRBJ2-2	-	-	CASSPGHGVNGELFF	TGTGCCAGTAGCCCAGGGCATGGAGTGAACGGGGAGCTGTTTTTT
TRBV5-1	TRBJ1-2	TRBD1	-	CASSVDRAFRGYTF	TGCGCCAGCAGCGTAGACAGGGCCTTTCGTGGCTACACCTTC
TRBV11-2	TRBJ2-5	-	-	CASSLVNSGETQYF	TGTGCCAGCAGCTTAGTTAATAGCGGCGAGACCCAGTACTTC
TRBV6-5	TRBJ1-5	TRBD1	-	CASATGVNQPQHF	TGTGCCAGCGCGACAGGGGTCAATCAGCCCCAGCATTTT
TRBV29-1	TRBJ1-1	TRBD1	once	CSASGQGERLNTEAFF	TGCAGCGCCTCCGGACAGGGGGAGAGGTTGAACACTGAAGCTTTCTTT
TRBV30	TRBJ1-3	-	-	CAWSQENTIYF	TGTGCCTGGAGTCAGGAAAACACCATATATTTT
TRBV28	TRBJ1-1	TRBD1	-	CASRPAGGGTEAFF	TGTGCCAGCCGTCCAGCAGGGGGAGGCACTGAAGCTTTCTTT
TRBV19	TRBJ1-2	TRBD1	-	CASSVQVQGSNYGYTF	TGTGCCAGTAGTGTTCAAGTACAGGGGTCAAACTATGGCTACACCTTC
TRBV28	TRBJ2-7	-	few	CASTQGIAPYEQYF	TGTGCCAGCACCCAGGGGATAGCCCCTTATGAGCAGTACTTC
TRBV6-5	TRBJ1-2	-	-	CASSIRGAGGYTF	TGTGCCAGCAGTATCCGGGGGGCTGGAGGCTACACCTTC
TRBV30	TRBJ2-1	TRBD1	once	CAWTKGQGGDYEQFF	TGTGCCTGGACTAAGGGACAGGGGGGGGACTATGAGCAGTTCTTC
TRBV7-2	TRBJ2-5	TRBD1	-	CASSYDRGLETQYF	TGTGCCAGCAGCTACGACAGGGGGCTTGAGACCCAGTACTTC
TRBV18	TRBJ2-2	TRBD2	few	CASSPPSGRNTGELFF	TGTGCCAGCTCACCACCCAGCGGGAGGAACACCGGGGAGCTGTTTTTT
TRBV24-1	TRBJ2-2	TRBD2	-	CATSTSGRRTGELFF	TGTGCCACTTCGACTAGCGGGAGACGAACCGGGGAGCTGTTTTTT
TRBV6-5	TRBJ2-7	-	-	CASRSSGSPYEQYF	TGTGCCAGCAGGTCGAGCGGGTCCCCCTACGAGCAGTACTTC
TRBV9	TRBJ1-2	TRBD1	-	CAIPGQGADGYTF	TGTGCCATCCCGGGACAGGGTGCCGACGGCTACACCTTC
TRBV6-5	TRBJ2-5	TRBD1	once	CASSRDSRQETQYF	TGTGCCAGCAGCCGGGACAGCAGGCAAGAGACCCAGTACTTC
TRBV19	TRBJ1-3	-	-	CASTLYTGNTIYF	TGTGCCAGTACCCTGTACACTGGAAACACCATATATTTT
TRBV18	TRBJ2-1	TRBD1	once	CASSPTQGTYNEQFF	TGTGCCAGCTCACCAACACAGGGGACCTACAATGAGCAGTTCTTC
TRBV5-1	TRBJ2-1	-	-	CASSSRGSSYNEQFF	TGCGCCAGCAGCTCGCGGGGAAGCTCCTACAATGAGCAGTTCTTC
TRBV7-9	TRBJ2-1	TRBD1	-	CASSVVGTGDNEQFF	TGTGCCAGCAGCGTCGTCGGGACAGGGGACAATGAGCAGTTCTTC
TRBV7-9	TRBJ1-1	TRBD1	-	CASSLESGGEAFF	TGTGCCAGCAGCTTAGAATCAGGGGGTGAAGCTTTCTTT
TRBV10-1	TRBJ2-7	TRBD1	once	CASSERGQGSLHYEQYF	TGCGCCAGCAGTGAGCGGGGACAGGGATCGCTCCACTACGAGCAGTACTTC
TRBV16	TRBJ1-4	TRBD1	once	CASSQSGQGREKLFF	TGTGCCAGCAGCCAATCCGGACAGGGACGTGAAAAACTGTTTTTT
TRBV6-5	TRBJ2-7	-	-	CASRSTGSSEQYF	TGTGCCAGCAGAAGCACAGGGTCCTCCGAGCAGTACTTC
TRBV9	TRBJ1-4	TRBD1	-	CASSPGQVGEKLFF	TGTGCCAGCAGCCCCGGACAGGTGGGAGAAAAACTGTTTTTT
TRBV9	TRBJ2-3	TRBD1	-	CASSVGTGGFTDTQYF	TGTGCCAGCAGCGTAGGGACAGGGGGCTTTACAGATACGCAGTATTTT